This T cell receptor beta chain was captured by sequencing in a study of OX40 agonist ivuxolimab in advanced cancers. As for the study in general: Earlier anti-PD-1, anti-PD-L1 or anti-CTLA-4 therapy was permitted; roughly 42% had received some. Three patients, one with hepatocellular carcinoma and two with cutaneous melanoma, achieved partial responses.

Sequencing was performed with immunoSEQ multiplex PCR; in TCRdb, only in-frame clones are kept and a portion is missing. The profile shows 60,000 to 75,000 clones, 75% to 95% of them singletons. Source: CD4+ or CD8+ T cells sorted from blood, taken in a trial of the OX40 agonist ivuxolimab. The receptor was isolated from an adult with an advanced solid tumor such as melanoma, head and neck, liver or kidney cancer.

As DNA, the CDR3 is TGTGCCAGCAGCCGTGGGACAGCGATTAATCAGCCCCAGCATTTT. Its protein product is CASSRGTAINQPQHF. The V gene is TRBV11-2, the J gene TRBJ1-5; 7 positions match TRBD1. Trimming cost V 5 bases and J 4 bases; bases outside gene matches: 8. This CDR3 region has 15 residues. The V gene's germline CDR1 is SGHAT and CDR2 FQNNGV.